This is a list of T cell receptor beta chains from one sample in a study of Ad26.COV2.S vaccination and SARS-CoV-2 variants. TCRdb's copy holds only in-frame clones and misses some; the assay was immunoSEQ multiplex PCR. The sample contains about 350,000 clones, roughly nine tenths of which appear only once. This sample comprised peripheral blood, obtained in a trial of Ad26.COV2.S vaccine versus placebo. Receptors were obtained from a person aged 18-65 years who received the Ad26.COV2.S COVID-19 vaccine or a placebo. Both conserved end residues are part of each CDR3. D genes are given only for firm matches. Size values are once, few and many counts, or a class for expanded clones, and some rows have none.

CDR3nt: TGTGCCTGGAGTTATGGCAGGGAAAATAGCGAGCAGTACTTC; CDR3aa: CAWSYGRENSEQYF; d_gene: NA; v_gene: TRBV30; abundance: NA; j_gene: TRBJ2-7
CDR3nt: TGTGCCAGCAGCTTCCCCTTTGCTAGCGGGGGGTCTGCCGGGGAGCTGTTTTTT; CDR3aa: CASSFPFASGGSAGELFF; d_gene: TRBD2; v_gene: TRBV7-2; abundance: NA; j_gene: TRBJ2-2
CDR3nt: TGCGCCAGCAGCCACCTGCCGGGACAGGGGGGAGGTACCTACGAGCAGTACTTC; CDR3aa: CASSHLPGQGGGTYEQYF; d_gene: TRBD1; v_gene: TRBV4-1; abundance: NA; j_gene: TRBJ2-7
CDR3nt: TGTGCCAGCAGGGGACTCAGCAATCAGCCCCAGCATTTT; CDR3aa: CASRGLSNQPQHF; d_gene: NA; v_gene: TRBV27; abundance: NA; j_gene: TRBJ1-5
CDR3nt: TGTGCCAGCAGCTTGGGTTTTACAGGCCCCTGGGGCACTGAAGCTTTCTTT; CDR3aa: CASSLGFTGPWGTEAFF; d_gene: NA; v_gene: TRBV5-5; abundance: NA; j_gene: TRBJ1-1
CDR3nt: TGTGCCAGCAGCTTAGTTTCTGAGGATAATCGGTACTTC; CDR3aa: CASSLVSEDNRYF; d_gene: NA; v_gene: TRBV13; abundance: once; j_gene: TRBJ2-7
CDR3nt: TGTGCCATCAGGCGGGGGACAGGCCTGGGAGAGACCCAGTACTTC; CDR3aa: CAIRRGTGLGETQYF; d_gene: NA; v_gene: TRBV10-3; abundance: NA; j_gene: TRBJ2-5
CDR3nt: TGTGCCAGCAGCTCCGGGACAGGGAGAACTGGAAACACCATATATTTT; CDR3aa: CASSSGTGRTGNTIYF; d_gene: TRBD1; v_gene: TRBV7-3; abundance: few; j_gene: TRBJ1-3
CDR3nt: TGCGCCAGCAGCCAAGACCAAATACCAGGCGATAACACTGAAGCTTTCTTT; CDR3aa: CASSQDQIPGDNTEAFF; d_gene: NA; v_gene: TRBV4-3; abundance: NA; j_gene: TRBJ1-1
CDR3nt: TGCGCCAGCAGCCAAGATCCCAACTACGAGCAGTACTTC; CDR3aa: CASSQDPNYEQYF; d_gene: NA; v_gene: TRBV4-1; abundance: NA; j_gene: TRBJ2-7
CDR3nt: TGTGCCAGCAGTTACTCGACAGGGTCGTCCTATGGCTACACCTTC; CDR3aa: CASSYSTGSSYGYTF; d_gene: TRBD1; v_gene: TRBV6-5; abundance: once; j_gene: TRBJ1-2
CDR3nt: TGTGCCAGCAGCCCTCCCCTCGGGACTAGCCTCAATGAGCAGTTCTTC; CDR3aa: CASSPPLGTSLNEQFF; d_gene: TRBD2; v_gene: TRBV13; abundance: NA; j_gene: TRBJ2-1
CDR3nt: TGTGCCAGCAGTTATGGACAGGGTAGGACTGAAGCTTTCTTT; CDR3aa: CASSYGQGRTEAFF; d_gene: TRBD1; v_gene: TRBV6-5; abundance: NA; j_gene: TRBJ1-1
CDR3nt: TGTGCCAGCAGCTTATCGCCTTCCGGATTCGAGCAGTACTTC; CDR3aa: CASSLSPSGFEQYF; d_gene: NA; v_gene: TRBV7-9; abundance: NA; j_gene: TRBJ2-7
CDR3nt: TGTGCCAGCAGCGGACCTCAGGACGAGCAGTACTTC; CDR3aa: CASSGPQDEQYF; d_gene: NA; v_gene: TRBV11-3; abundance: NA; j_gene: TRBJ2-7
CDR3nt: TGTGCCAGCAGTTTACTGGGGGCGAATCAGCCCCAGCATTTT; CDR3aa: CASSLLGANQPQHF; d_gene: NA; v_gene: TRBV27; abundance: NA; j_gene: TRBJ1-5
CDR3nt: TGTGCCAGTAAAATAGGGCAGGGAAGGGGGGAGCTGTTTTTT; CDR3aa: CASKIGQGRGELFF; d_gene: NA; v_gene: TRBV19; abundance: NA; j_gene: TRBJ2-2
CDR3nt: TGCAGCGTTGGGTCTGAGGGGTGGGGACCCTATGGCTACACCTTC; CDR3aa: CSVGSEGWGPYGYTF; d_gene: NA; v_gene: TRBV29-1; abundance: NA; j_gene: TRBJ1-2
CDR3nt: TGTGCCAGCAGCTCCACAGGCGGCATCACAGATACGCAGTATTTT; CDR3aa: CASSSTGGITDTQYF; d_gene: NA; v_gene: TRBV7-8; abundance: NA; j_gene: TRBJ2-3
CDR3nt: TGTGCCAGCAGCTTAGTCAGACTAGCGGGAGGTGAGCAGTTCTTC; CDR3aa: CASSLVRLAGGEQFF; d_gene: TRBD2; v_gene: TRBV11-2; abundance: NA; j_gene: TRBJ2-1
CDR3nt: TGTGCCAGTAGTTCCCGGGGGGGCGGCTACACCTTC; CDR3aa: CASSSRGGGYTF; d_gene: NA; v_gene: TRBV19; abundance: NA; j_gene: TRBJ1-2
CDR3nt: TGCAGTGCTACGGGGGTGAGAGGCTACACCTTC; CDR3aa: CSATGVRGYTF; d_gene: NA; v_gene: TRBV20-1; abundance: NA; j_gene: TRBJ1-2
CDR3nt: TGTGCCATCAGTGTCGGACCGGGACAGGGGAATGAAAAACTGTTTTTT; CDR3aa: CAISVGPGQGNEKLFF; d_gene: TRBD1; v_gene: TRBV10-3; abundance: NA; j_gene: TRBJ1-4
CDR3nt: TGTGCCAGCATCCGGGACAGATCTAATGAAAAACTGTTTTTT; CDR3aa: CASIRDRSNEKLFF; d_gene: TRBD1; v_gene: TRBV6-5; abundance: once; j_gene: TRBJ1-4
CDR3nt: TGTGCCAGCAGCTTAGCGAGGCCTCACGAGCGGTTCTTC; CDR3aa: CASSLARPHERFF; d_gene: NA; v_gene: TRBV7-2; abundance: NA; j_gene: TRBJ2-1
CDR3nt: TGTGCCAGCAGTTTGACAGGGTATGGCTACACCTTC; CDR3aa: CASSLTGYGYTF; d_gene: TRBD1; v_gene: TRBV28; abundance: NA; j_gene: TRBJ1-2
CDR3nt: TGCGCCAGCAGCTTGGGCAGGTCCCCATTAGGGGCTTTCTTT; CDR3aa: CASSLGRSPLGAFF; d_gene: NA; v_gene: TRBV5-1; abundance: NA; j_gene: TRBJ1-1
CDR3nt: TGCGCCAGCAGCCAAGATAGGACAGGGACTCTGGATACGCAGTATTTT; CDR3aa: CASSQDRTGTLDTQYF; d_gene: TRBD1; v_gene: TRBV4-3; abundance: NA; j_gene: TRBJ2-3
CDR3nt: TGTGCCAGCAGTGCGGACAGGGGGCCCAACACCGGGGAGCTGTTTTTT; CDR3aa: CASSADRGPNTGELFF; d_gene: TRBD1; v_gene: TRBV28; abundance: NA; j_gene: TRBJ2-2
CDR3nt: TGTGCCAGCAGTTGGACAGGGAATGGCTACACCTTC; CDR3aa: CASSWTGNGYTF; d_gene: TRBD1; v_gene: TRBV28; abundance: NA; j_gene: TRBJ1-2
CDR3nt: TGTGCTAGTGGTTTGGCTCCCTCGTACTTC; CDR3aa: CASGLAPSYF; d_gene: NA; v_gene: TRBV12-5; abundance: NA; j_gene: TRBJ2-5
CDR3nt: TGTGCCACCAGTGATCCATTTACAGGGTTGGCTTTCTTT; CDR3aa: CATSDPFTGLAFF; d_gene: NA; v_gene: TRBV24-1; abundance: once; j_gene: TRBJ1-1
CDR3nt: TGTGCCAGCAGCCCGCAGACAGGGCGCCCACTGAGCGGGACTTTC; CDR3aa: CASSPQTGRPLSGTF; d_gene: TRBD1; v_gene: TRBV7-2; abundance: NA; j_gene: TRBJ2-6
CDR3nt: TGTGCCAGCAGTTACAAGGACAGCAACTACGAGCAGTACTTC; CDR3aa: CASSYKDSNYEQYF; d_gene: NA; v_gene: TRBV6-6; abundance: once; j_gene: TRBJ2-7
CDR3nt: TGTGCCAGCAGTGAATTCGGAAGTGCAGAACCCGTCACAGATACGCAGTATTTT; CDR3aa: CASSEFGSAEPVTDTQYF; d_gene: NA; v_gene: TRBV6-1; abundance: NA; j_gene: TRBJ2-3
CDR3nt: TGTGCCAGTGGAGTAAGACACGAGACCCAGTACTTC; CDR3aa: CASGVRHETQYF; d_gene: NA; v_gene: TRBV19; abundance: NA; j_gene: TRBJ2-5
CDR3nt: TGCGCCAGCAGCCAAGATAGGTCGGCCTCAAAACCCTCTGGGGCCAACGTCCTGACTTTC; CDR3aa: CASSQDRSASKPSGANVLTF; d_gene: NA; v_gene: TRBV4-1; abundance: NA; j_gene: TRBJ2-6
CDR3nt: TGTGCCAGCAGTTTATCAAAAGTGGGGAATCAGCCCCAGCATTTT; CDR3aa: CASSLSKVGNQPQHF; d_gene: NA; v_gene: TRBV27; abundance: NA; j_gene: TRBJ1-5
CDR3nt: TGTGCCAGCAGCTCGCAAGGGACAGCCGCATACAATGAGCAGTTCTTC; CDR3aa: CASSSQGTAAYNEQFF; d_gene: TRBD1; v_gene: TRBV5-4; abundance: NA; j_gene: TRBJ2-1
CDR3nt: TGTGCCAGCAGTATGAGCTCCGGGGGGGGCTACACCTTC; CDR3aa: CASSMSSGGGYTF; d_gene: NA; v_gene: TRBV7-2; abundance: NA; j_gene: TRBJ1-2
CDR3nt: TGTGCCAGCTCACTCCTTGGTGCAACTAATGAAAAACTGTTTTTT; CDR3aa: CASSLLGATNEKLFF; d_gene: NA; v_gene: TRBV18; abundance: NA; j_gene: TRBJ1-4
CDR3nt: TGCGCCAGCAGCCACGCTGGGACAGCAGACTATAATTCACCCCTCCACTTT; CDR3aa: CASSHAGTADYNSPLHF; d_gene: TRBD1; v_gene: TRBV4-3; abundance: NA; j_gene: TRBJ1-6
CDR3nt: TGCAGCGCTGGGACCACTGCAGATACGCAGTATTTT; CDR3aa: CSAGTTADTQYF; d_gene: NA; v_gene: TRBV29-1; abundance: NA; j_gene: TRBJ2-3
CDR3nt: TGTGCCAGCAGCCCATACACCGGGACGGGGAACACTGAAGCTTTCTTT; CDR3aa: CASSPYTGTGNTEAFF; d_gene: NA; v_gene: TRBV7-9; abundance: NA; j_gene: TRBJ1-1
CDR3nt: TGTGCCAGCAGCCGTGACAGGGGAGTTAGGGCTTTCTTT; CDR3aa: CASSRDRGVRAFF; d_gene: TRBD1; v_gene: TRBV12-3/TRBV12-4; abundance: once; j_gene: TRBJ1-1
CDR3nt: TGTGCCAGCAGCCCCCCGGCGTCCGAGCAGTACTTC; CDR3aa: CASSPPASEQYF; d_gene: NA; v_gene: TRBV6-5; abundance: NA; j_gene: TRBJ2-7
CDR3nt: TGTGCCAGCAGCCGACGGGAGCTTCTCAACGAGCAGTACTTC; CDR3aa: CASSRRELLNEQYF; d_gene: NA; v_gene: TRBV13; abundance: NA; j_gene: TRBJ2-7
CDR3nt: TGTGCCAGTAGTTTCGGACAGGCGAACACTGAAGCTTTCTTT; CDR3aa: CASSFGQANTEAFF; d_gene: TRBD1; v_gene: TRBV19; abundance: NA; j_gene: TRBJ1-1
CDR3nt: TGTGCCAGCAGCTTGGCGGACACTGAAGCTTTCTTT; CDR3aa: CASSLADTEAFF; d_gene: NA; v_gene: TRBV5-6; abundance: few; j_gene: TRBJ1-1
CDR3nt: TGTGCCAGCAGCCCGACAGGGGGCAATCAGCCCCAGCATTTT; CDR3aa: CASSPTGGNQPQHF; d_gene: TRBD1; v_gene: TRBV9; abundance: NA; j_gene: TRBJ1-5
CDR3nt: TGTGCCAGCAGCTTAGATTACAGTCCCCGCGAAGCTTTCTTT; CDR3aa: CASSLDYSPREAFF; d_gene: NA; v_gene: TRBV7-2; abundance: NA; j_gene: TRBJ1-1
CDR3nt: TGTGCCAGCACACAAAGGGGTGCCCTACCAAACACCGGGGAGCTGTTTTTT; CDR3aa: CASTQRGALPNTGELFF; d_gene: NA; v_gene: TRBV27; abundance: NA; j_gene: TRBJ2-2
CDR3nt: TGCGCCAGCAGCTTGGATTGGACTAGCAATCAGCCCCAGCATTTT; CDR3aa: CASSLDWTSNQPQHF; d_gene: NA; v_gene: TRBV5-1; abundance: NA; j_gene: TRBJ1-5
CDR3nt: TGTGCCAGCAGTTCACGTGGGGGCGGTGGAAACACCATATATTTT; CDR3aa: CASSSRGGGGNTIYF; d_gene: NA; v_gene: TRBV28; abundance: NA; j_gene: TRBJ1-3